The present TCR beta chain was sequenced within a study of T cell changes during pregnancy in multiple sclerosis. The method was immunoSEQ multiplex PCR; TCRdb's version includes in-frame clones alone and lacks a portion of them. The sample has tens of thousands of clones; about 90% are singletons. The V and J ends lost 4 bases and 2 bases, in that order; junction bases with no gene match: 6. The CDR3 is 16 amino acids. Per germline, CDR1 LNHDA and CDR2 SQIVND (reference sequence). The chain combines TRBV19 with TRBJ2-3, with 10 bases matching TRBD2. This specimen consisted of CD4+ T cells from peripheral blood mononuclear cells, obtained after pregnancy. The sequence came from a female donor in good health, enrolled as a control in a pregnancy study. In nucleotides, the CDR3 is TGTGCCAGTAGTACCCTAGCGGGGGCGACCACAGATACGCAGTATTTT. Protein: CASSTLAGATTDTQYF. Using reference TRBV19 and TRBJ2-3 for the parts outside the CDR3, the full variable domain is DGGITQSPKYLFRKEGQNVTLSCEQNLNHDAMYWYRQDPGQGLRLIYYSQIVNDFQKGDIAEGYSVSREKKESFPLTVTSAQKNPTAFYLCASSTLAGATTDTQYFGPGTRLTVL.